This T cell receptor (beta chain) was captured by sequencing in a study of blood T cell repertoires in COVID-19. On the study more broadly: From T cells, B-cell-depleted T cells, or PBMCs came the material, which was cDNA or gDNA.

Methods used by the authors: Using reference gene primer amplification, nucleated cell counts were estimated. Profiled with immunoSEQ multiplex PCR; TCRdb holds only in-frame clones, not every one. The V and J calls and clone size were taken over from that table, and D and trimming were inferred from the DNA. The data hold roughly 69,000 clones, with around 80% observed a single time. V gave up 2 bases and J gave up 5 bases, with 7 bases separating them. The V gene's germline CDR1 is SGHTS and CDR2 YDEGEE. This CDR3 is built from 12 residues. This rearrangement joins TRBV5-8 to TRBJ2-5; D is uncertain. The clonotype comes from a woman aged 45 to 65 with acute or convalescent COVID-19. Sequencing was carried out using peripheral blood. The CDR3 bases are TGTGCCAGCAGCTTTCTCGGTGAGACCCAGTACTTC. Protein product: CASSFLGETQYF.